The 27 T cell receptor beta chains presented below share a single source sample, sequenced in a study of shared clonotypes between healthy human individuals. Measured with immunoSEQ multiplex PCR; TCRdb has only the in-frame clones, and not every one. The data contain about 800,000 clones, roughly 96% of them singletons. CD45RO-negative, CCR7-selected cells formed the naive CD8 fraction, which excluded terminally differentiated effector memory CD45RA+ cells. Sequencing was carried out using naive CD8+ T cells sorted from blood. Every receptor here comes from a man aged 25 to 40 in good health.

Of note for this clone: At the DNA level, this CDR3 is encoded by other sequences in the same sample as well. The chain carries TRBV11-2 and TRBJ2-7; D is possibly TRBD1 (6 bases). In germline, CDR1 is SGHAT, CDR2 FQNNGV. This CDR3 is 14 amino acids long. Trimming left V 5 bases short and J 4 bases short, with 15 bases between. The CDR3 DNA follows: TGTGCCAGCAGCCTAGGGCAGGGGATATACGAGCAGTACTTC. Its protein product is CASSLGQGIYEQYF.

The V gene is TRBV25-1, the J gene TRBJ1-2; possible D gene TRBD1, 5 bases. V was shortened by 4 bases and J by 4 bases, with 22 bases between the two germline ends. Germline-derived CDR1 and CDR2 are MGHDK and SYGVNS. The length of the CDR3 is 17 residues. As DNA, the CDR3 is TGTGCCAGCAGTGGTCTGACCCCTCGGCAGGGAGGCTATGGCTACACCTTC. This encodes CASSGLTPRQGGYGYTF.

The V gene is TRBV27, the J gene TRBJ2-1, with a possible D match to TRBD2 (6 bases). Germline loops: CDR1 MNHEY, CDR2 SMNVEV (reference sequence). V lost 2 bases and J lost 3, with 14 bases in between. The CDR3 contains 16 residues. CDR3 bases: TGTGCCAGCAGTTTAATGGCGGGAACCGTCTACAATGAGCAGTTCTTC. It codes for CASSLMAGTVYNEQFF.

This sequence joins TRBV11-2 and TRBJ2-1, with 12 bases identical to TRBD2. The V gene's germline CDR1 is SGHAT and CDR2 FQNNGV. The CDR3 has 15 amino acids. V shed 5 bases, J shed 7 bases, and the junction held 6 bases outside the gene matches. The DNA for the CDR3 is TGTGCCAGCAGCCCCGGACTAGCGGGATGGAATGAGCAGTTCTTC. Translated: CASSPGLAGWNEQFF.

This chain uses TRBV7-8 with TRBJ2-7; unclear D gene. The CDR3 spans 15 residues. Trimming took 2 bases from V and 0 from J, leaving 11 bases between them. CDR1 SGHVS and CDR2 FQNEAQ come from the germline V gene. In DNA form, the CDR3 reads TGTGCCAGCAGCTTATTCTTGGCCGGCTCCTACGAGCAGTACTTC. Protein product: CASSLFLAGSYEQYF.

The genes are TRBV5-6 and TRBJ2-7; D possibly uses TRBD1 or TRBD2 (5 bases each). Per the germline V gene, CDR1 is SGHDT and CDR2 is YYEEEE. The CDR3 runs to 14 residues. The ends were cut back, 4 bases at V and 0 bases at J, with 11 bases in the middle. The CDR3 nucleotides read TGTGCCAGCAGCCATCCGGGGCCCTCCTACGAGCAGTACTTC. Translating it yields CASSHPGPSYEQYF.

The rearrangement uses TRBV28 and TRBJ2-3; 7 bases map to TRBD2. The CDR3 consists of 18 residues. In germline, CDR1 is MDHEN, CDR2 SYDVKM. The J segment lost 2 bases and the V segment lost 4 bases, leaving 15 bases of the junction unmatched. CDR3 loop: CASSYPAEERETTDTQYF. The CDR3 nucleotides read TGTGCCAGCAGTTACCCTGCTGAGGAGCGGGAAACCACAGATACGCAGTATTTT.

This clone was recorded once. This chain connects TRBV6-1 to TRBJ1-1, with D unresolved. Germline CDR1 reads MNHNS; CDR2 reads SASEGT. Trimming took 1 base from V and 7 from J, leaving 7 bases between them. The CDR3 is made up of 12 amino acids. CDR3 residues: CASSEGRIEAFF. The CDR3 DNA reads TGTGCCAGCAGTGAAGGACGGATTGAAGCTTTCTTT.

The chain joins TRBV5-4 to TRBJ1-1; maybe TRBD1 (6 bases). CDR3 length equals 12 residues. CDR1 is SGHNT, CDR2 YYREEE, per germline (reference sequence). The germline V and J ends were trimmed by 7 bases and 7 bases, with 14 bases remaining between them. The CDR3 is CASRQGRGEAFF. In DNA, the CDR3 is TGTGCCAGCCGCCAGGGGCGCGGTGAAGCTTTCTTT.

Turning to this clone: Other nucleotide sequences from this sample produce the same CDR3. This rearrangement joins TRBV27 to TRBJ2-7; D gene uncertain. CDR3 length: 13 amino acids. Germline values: CDR1 MNHEY, CDR2 SMNVEV (reference sequence). Trimming took 2 bases from V and 2 from J, leaving 7 bases between them. CDR3: CASSLGTTYEQYF. CDR3 bases: TGTGCCAGCAGTTTAGGCACTACCTACGAGCAGTACTTC.

The chain recombines TRBV5-8 with TRBJ2-5; D unclear. With 4 bases removed from V and 2 bases from J, the gap between germline ends came to 15 bases. The length of the CDR3 is 15 residues. Germline lookup yields CDR1 SGHTS and CDR2 YDEGEE. In nucleotides, the CDR3 is TGTGCCAGCAGCGACCTGAAGACAAGTCAAGAGACCCAGTACTTC. Encoded protein: CASSDLKTSQETQYF.

V and J are TRBV4-1 and TRBJ1-1; D remains unclear. Trimming left V 1 base short and J 4 bases short, with 10 bases between. CDR1 and CDR2 (germline): MGHRA, YSYEKL. The length of the CDR3 is 14 residues. The CDR3 reads CASSQAGSGTEAFF. Here the CDR3 DNA reads TGCGCCAGCAGCCAAGCGGGGTCGGGCACTGAAGCTTTCTTT.

The rearrangement links TRBV21-1 to TRBJ1-1; TRBD1 is taken as the D call from the table, unchecked against the DNA. TRBV21-1 is a listed pseudogene. The CDR3 is made up of 12 amino acids. The CDR3, as DNA: TGCGAACGACAGGGAATATGCACTGAAGCTTTCTTT. Translated: CERQGICTEAFF.

V usage is TRBV7-9 and J usage is TRBJ2-1; 8 positions agree with TRBD1. This CDR3 contains 16 residues. Germline assignment: CDR1 SEHNR and CDR2 FQNEAQ (reference sequence). The trim removed 5 bases at V and 0 bases at J, leaving 6 bases unmatched. The CDR3 region is CASSTDRGPSYNEQFF. The DNA of the CDR3 is TGTGCCAGCAGCACTGACAGGGGTCCCTCCTACAATGAGCAGTTCTTC.

This clone was found once. The gene calls are TRBV4-1 and TRBJ2-7; D perhaps matches TRBD2 (6 bases). CDR1 and CDR2 (germline): MGHRA, YSYEKL. V was pared by 0 bases and J by 5 bases, with 14 bases between. The CDR3 length is 15 residues. CDR3 amino acids: CASSQEPGAAHEQYF. The CDR3 DNA reads TGCGCCAGCAGCCAAGAACCGGGAGCAGCCCACGAGCAGTACTTC.

The chain recombines TRBV6-6 with TRBJ2-7, with 7 bases aligning to TRBD1. With V trimmed by 5 bases and J by 3 bases, 10 bases remained unmatched. Germline V CDR1 and CDR2: MNHNY, SVGAGI (reference sequence). The CDR3 consists of 15 residues. CDR3 bases: TGTGCCAGCAGTCCTCGAGACAGGGAAGTCTACGAGCAGTACTTC. Amino acid sequence: CASSPRDREVYEQYF.

The chain joins TRBV4-3 to TRBJ1-3; 7 bases agree with TRBD1. Germline CDR1 reads LGHNA; CDR2 reads YSLEER. The CDR3 has 15 residues. V lost 0 bases to trimming and J lost 4 bases; unmatched junction nucleotides: 3. The CDR3 sequence: CASSQDQGDGNTIYF. In DNA form, the CDR3 reads TGCGCCAGCAGCCAAGATCAGGGGGACGGAAACACCATATATTTT.

This clone has a single count. V usage is TRBV5-1 and J usage is TRBJ1-1; unclear D gene. CDR1 is SGHRS and CDR2 is YFSETQ in the germline V gene. The V and J ends lost 1 base and 0 bases respectively, with 13 bases between them. The CDR3 runs 16 residues. The DNA of the CDR3 is TGCGCCAGCAGCTTGAGGTTAGGGAGTCTGAACACTGAAGCTTTCTTT. Its protein product is CASSLRLGSLNTEAFF.

This clone was detected many times. The chain joins TRBV18 to TRBJ2-5; D gene unclear. There are 16 residues in the CDR3. The germline gives CDR1 KGHSH, CDR2 LQKENI. V was trimmed by 0 bases and J by 0 bases, leaving 11 bases between them. The CDR3 nucleotides are TGTGCCAGCTCACCACCGGACGGAACCTACCAAGAGACCCAGTACTTC. This gives the protein CASSPPDGTYQETQYF.

Comments on this clone: At the DNA level, this CDR3 is encoded by other sequences in the same sample as well. The chain carries TRBV5-6 and TRBJ1-1; D gene unclear. This CDR3 has 13 residues. Germline CDR1 reads SGHDT; CDR2 reads YYEEEE. Trimming shortened V by 0 bases and J by 1 base, and 4 bases separated the two germline ends. This CDR3 is CASSLDSNTEAFF. CDR3 DNA: TGTGCCAGCAGCTTGGACTCGAACACTGAAGCTTTCTTT.

The chain couples TRBV16 to TRBJ2-1; no clear D. This CDR3 spans 16 amino acids. CDR1 is KGHSY and CDR2 is FQNENV in the germline V gene. The V gene lost 0 bases and the J gene lost 5 bases, with 14 bases spanning the gap. The CDR3 is CASSQSVTFTNNEQFF. CDR3 in DNA: TGTGCCAGCAGCCAATCGGTCACTTTCACCAACAATGAGCAGTTCTTC.

The chain couples TRBV4-1 to TRBJ1-1; 7 bases align to TRBD1. With V trimmed by 3 bases and J by 4 bases, 5 bases remained unmatched. Germline-derived CDR1 and CDR2 are MGHRA and YSYEKL. The CDR3 runs 14 residues. The CDR3 here is CASSHLRGTTEAFF. CDR3 coding DNA: TGCGCCAGCAGCCACCTCAGGGGGACCACTGAAGCTTTCTTT.

The genes are TRBV6-5 and TRBJ2-7, with D uncertain. V was shortened by 4 bases and J by 4 bases, with 8 bases between the two germline ends. This CDR3 comprises 12 residues. Germline CDR1 reads MNHEY; CDR2 reads SVGAGI. The CDR3 is CASSFLGYEQYF. The CDR3 DNA follows: TGTGCCAGCAGTTTCCTCGGATACGAGCAGTACTTC.

Here the CDR3 reads CASSSGLAEEFF. For the CDR3, the DNA is TGTGCCAGCAGCTCCGGACTAGCGGAGGAGTTCTTC. The chain couples TRBV13 to TRBJ2-1; 10 bases are shared with TRBD2. CDR1 and CDR2 from the germline V gene are PRHDT and FYEKMQ (reference sequence). The CDR3 consists of 12 residues. V was clipped by 4 bases and J by 14 bases; unmatched bases: 5.

V usage is TRBV4-1 and J usage is TRBJ2-6, with D uncertain. V lost 0 bases and J 4 bases, leaving 16 bases between the germline ends. Germline CDR1 and CDR2: MGHRA and YSYEKL. CDR3 size: 18 residues. Written as DNA, the CDR3 is TGCGCCAGCAGCCAAGATCTGGGCAGGCACAAGGGGGCCAACGTCCTGACTTTC. Protein sequence: CASSQDLGRHKGANVLTF.

The V call is TRBV9, the J call TRBJ2-1; 8 bases are a match to TRBD2. With V trimmed by 2 bases and J by 5 bases, 6 bases remained unmatched. Looked up from germline, CDR1 is SGDLS and CDR2 is YYNGEE. The CDR3 totals 15 residues. The CDR3 spells CASSVSGSPNNEQFF. CDR3 DNA: TGTGCCAGCAGCGTCAGCGGGAGTCCGAACAATGAGCAGTTCTTC.

This chain joins TRBV5-4 and TRBJ2-1; TRBD2 agrees at 8 bases. From germline, CDR1 is SGHNT and CDR2 YYREEE (reference sequence). The CDR3 sequence is 13 residues long. Losses at the gene ends were 6 bases for V and 3 bases for J; bases not matched to a gene: 2. The DNA for the CDR3 is TGTGCCAGCAACCTAGCGGGCTACAATGAGCAGTTCTTC. Its translation is CASNLAGYNEQFF.